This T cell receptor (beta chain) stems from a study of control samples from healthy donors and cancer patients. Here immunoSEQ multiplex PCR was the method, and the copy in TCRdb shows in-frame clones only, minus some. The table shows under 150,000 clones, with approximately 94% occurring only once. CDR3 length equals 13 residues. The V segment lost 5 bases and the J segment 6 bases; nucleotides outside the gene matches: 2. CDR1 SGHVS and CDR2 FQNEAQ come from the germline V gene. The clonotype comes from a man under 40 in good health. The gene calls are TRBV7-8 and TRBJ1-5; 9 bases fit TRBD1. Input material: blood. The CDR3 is CASSQDRGQPQHF. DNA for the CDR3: TGTGCCAGCAGCCAGGACAGGGGTCAGCCCCAGCATTTT.